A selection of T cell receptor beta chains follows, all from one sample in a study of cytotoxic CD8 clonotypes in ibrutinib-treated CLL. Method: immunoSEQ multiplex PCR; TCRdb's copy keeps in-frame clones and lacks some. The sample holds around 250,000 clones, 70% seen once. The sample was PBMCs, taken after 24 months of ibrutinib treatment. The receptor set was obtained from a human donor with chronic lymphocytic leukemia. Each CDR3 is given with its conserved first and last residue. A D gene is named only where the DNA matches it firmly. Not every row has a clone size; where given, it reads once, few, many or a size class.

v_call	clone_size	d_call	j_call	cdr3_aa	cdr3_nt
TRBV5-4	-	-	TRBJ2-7	CASSLYGLSPTLEQYF	TGTGCCAGCAGCTTGTACGGGCTAAGCCCTACGCTAGAGCAGTACTTC
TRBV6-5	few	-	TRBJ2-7	CASSYWSGSEQYF	TGTGCCAGCAGTTACTGGTCAGGATCCGAGCAGTACTTC
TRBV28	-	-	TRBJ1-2	CASSSLIRTANYGYTF	TGTGCCAGCAGTTCCCTTATCCGGACGGCTAACTATGGCTACACCTTC
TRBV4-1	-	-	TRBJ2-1	CASSQGISLNEQFF	TGCGCCAGCAGCCAAGGGATCAGCTTGAATGAGCAGTTCTTC
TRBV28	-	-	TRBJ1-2	CASRPGGRDYTF	TGTGCCAGCAGACCCGGGGGCCGGGACTACACCTTC
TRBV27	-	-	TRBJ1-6	CASSRALSGNRYNSPLHF	TGTGCCAGCAGTCGGGCCCTTTCAGGGAACCGCTATAATTCACCCCTCCACTTT
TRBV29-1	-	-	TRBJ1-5	CSVGEINQPQHF	TGCAGCGTTGGAGAGATCAATCAGCCCCAGCATTTT
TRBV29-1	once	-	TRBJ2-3	CSVEGWRRADTQYF	TGCAGCGTTGAAGGTTGGCGACGGGCAGATACGCAGTATTTT
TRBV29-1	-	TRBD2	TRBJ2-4	CSANRLGLAGVEAKNIQYF	TGCAGCGCCAATCGTCTTGGGCTAGCGGGAGTTGAAGCCAAAAACATTCAGTACTTC
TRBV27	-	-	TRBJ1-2	CASSLTVGSPTGGYTF	TGTGCCAGCAGTTTAACCGTGGGCTCTCCTACGGGCGGCTACACCTTC
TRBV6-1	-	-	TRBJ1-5	CASSELVGRDQPQHF	TGTGCCAGCAGTGAACTTGTAGGGAGGGATCAGCCCCAGCATTTT
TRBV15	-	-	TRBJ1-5	CATSRDLGNQPQHF	TGTGCCACCAGCAGAGATCTGGGCAATCAGCCCCAGCATTTT
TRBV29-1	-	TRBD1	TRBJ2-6	CSVEDRPTPGTGSSGANVLTF	TGCAGCGTTGAAGATCGGCCGACGCCCGGGACAGGCTCCTCTGGGGCCAACGTCCTGACTTTC
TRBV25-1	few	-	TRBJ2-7	CASSSFYEQYF	TGTGCCAGCAGCAGCTTCTACGAGCAGTACTTC
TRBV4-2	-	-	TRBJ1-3	CASSQVTGPSGNTIYF	TGTGCCAGCAGCCAAGTTACAGGGCCCTCTGGAAACACCATATATTTT
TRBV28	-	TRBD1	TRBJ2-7	CATRAGGSYEQYF	TGTGCCACCCGGGCAGGGGGATCCTACGAGCAGTACTTC
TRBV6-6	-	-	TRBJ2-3	CASSLGTVSTDTQYF	TGTGCCAGCAGTCTGGGGACGGTGAGCACAGATACGCAGTATTTT
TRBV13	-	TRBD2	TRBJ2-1	CASSQREVYNEQFF	TGTGCCAGCAGCCAGCGGGAGGTCTACAATGAGCAGTTCTTC
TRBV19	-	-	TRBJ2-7	CASGETYEQYF	TGTGCCAGTGGAGAAACCTACGAGCAGTACTTC
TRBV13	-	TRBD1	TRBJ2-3	CASSLGPGTETSTQYF	TGTGCCAGCAGCTTAGGGCCCGGGACAGAAACCAGTACGCAGTATTTT
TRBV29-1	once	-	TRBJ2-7	CSVVFSSYEQYF	TGCAGCGTCGTGTTTAGCTCCTACGAGCAGTACTTC
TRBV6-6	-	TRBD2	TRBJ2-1	CASSPGTSSYNEQFF	TGTGCCAGCAGCCCCGGGACTAGCAGCTACAATGAGCAGTTCTTC
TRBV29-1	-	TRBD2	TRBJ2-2	CSGGLVVGELFF	TGCAGCGGAGGACTAGTCGTCGGGGAGCTGTTTTTT
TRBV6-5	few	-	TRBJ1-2	CASRFTDNYGYTF	TGTGCCAGCAGGTTCACAGACAACTATGGCTACACCTTC
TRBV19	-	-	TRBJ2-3	CASRSGTVTDTQYF	TGTGCCAGTAGGTCCGGTACGGTCACAGATACGCAGTATTTT
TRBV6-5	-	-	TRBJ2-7	CASSYGESYEQYF	TGTGCCAGCAGTTACGGAGAATCCTACGAGCAGTACTTC
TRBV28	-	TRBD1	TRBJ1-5	CASSTDRDQPQHF	TGTGCCAGCAGTACCGACAGGGACCAGCCCCAGCATTTT
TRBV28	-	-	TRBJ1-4	CASSLLQIGRAGNEKLFF	TGTGCCAGCAGTTTACTTCAGATTGGGAGGGCAGGCAATGAAAAACTGTTTTTT
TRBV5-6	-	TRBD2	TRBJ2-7	CASSLWSSGRVDEQYF	TGTGCCAGCAGCTTGTGGTCTAGCGGGAGGGTAGACGAGCAGTACTTC
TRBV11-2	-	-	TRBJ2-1	CASSLDTYNEQFF	TGTGCCAGCAGCTTGGACACTTACAATGAGCAGTTCTTC
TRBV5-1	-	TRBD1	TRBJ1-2	CASSLGTDRGNYGYTF	TGCGCCAGCAGCTTGGGGACGGACAGGGGCAACTATGGCTACACCTTC
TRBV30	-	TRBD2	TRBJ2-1	CAWSVSSGLYNEQFF	TGTGCCTGGAGTGTATCTAGCGGCCTTTACAATGAGCAGTTCTTC
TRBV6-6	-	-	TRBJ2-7	CASSGVGRGTYYEQYF	TGTGCCAGCAGCGGCGTTGGGAGGGGGACCTACTACGAGCAGTACTTC
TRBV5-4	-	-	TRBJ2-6	CASSFGGRSSGANVLTF	TGTGCCAGCAGCTTTGGGGGCAGAAGCTCTGGGGCCAACGTCCTGACTTTC